One sample yielded the 27 T cell receptor beta chains listed below, sequenced in a study of CD8+ T cells in alopecia areata. cDNA reverse transcribed from extracted RNA served as the sequencing template. The assay was immunoSEQ multiplex PCR, and TCRdb's table has in-frame clones only and misses some. Seen here are over 150,000 clones, 50% to 70% observed once, and the top ten hold about 14%. The source was CD4+ T cells sorted from blood, collected at week 0. These TCRs come from a human donor with alopecia areata.

This clone has more than one count but fewer than ten. The chain joins TRBV29-1 to TRBJ2-6, with D unresolved. There are 11 residues in the CDR3. V was pared by 5 bases and J by 2 bases, with 1 base between. Germline V CDR1 and CDR2: SQVTM, ANQGSEA. The CDR3 region is CSVPGANVLTF. The CDR3 DNA reads TGCAGCGTTCCTGGGGCCAACGTCCTGACTTTC.

A few counts support this clone. The rearrangement links TRBV29-1 to TRBJ1-2; TRBD1 aligns across 10 bases. Germline-derived CDR1 and CDR2 are SQVTM and ANQGSEA. Trimming at V came to 5 bases and at J to 8 bases, leaving 11 bases not matched to a gene. The CDR3 length is 14 residues. DNA for the CDR3: TGCAGCGTTCGGGGGACAGGGGCTTCTAGGGGCTACACCTTC. Its protein is CSVRGTGASRGYTF.

The V call is TRBV2, the J call TRBJ1-2, with D perhaps matching TRBD1 (5 bases). CDR3 length: 14 amino acids. V was trimmed by 4 bases and J by 2 bases, leaving 11 bases between them. In germline, CDR1 is SNHLY, CDR2 FYNNEI. The CDR3 loop is CASSAGRSNYGYTF. As DNA, the CDR3 is TGTGCCAGCAGTGCAGGGAGGTCGAACTATGGCTACACCTTC.

The rearrangement uses TRBV7-2 and TRBJ1-4, with 10 bases matching TRBD1. Germline V gene data show CDR1 as SGHTA and CDR2 as FQGNSA. The CDR3 totals 14 residues. V dropped 5 bases and J dropped 7; count of bases not matched to a gene: 4. The CDR3 is CASSPTGGTEKLFF. The CDR3, as DNA: TGTGCCAGCAGCCCGACAGGGGGCACTGAAAAACTGTTTTTT. The full variable domain, rest sourced from reference TRBV7-2 and TRBJ1-4, is GAGVSQSPSNKVTEKGKDVELRCDPISGHTALYWYRQSLGQGLEFLIYFQGNSAPDKSGLPSDRFSAERTGGSVSTLTIQRTQQEDSAVYLCASSPTGGTEKLFFGSGTQLSVL.

The chain employs TRBV4-1 and TRBJ2-3, with a tentative D call TRBD2 (5 bases). The CDR3 runs to 16 residues. Trimming cost V 4 bases and J 0 bases, with 14 bases left between them. Germline CDR1 reads MGHRA; CDR2 reads YSYEKL. CDR3 nucleotide sequence: TGCGCCAGCAGCCCGAAGCGGACCGGGAGCACAGATACGCAGTATTTT. Its translation is CASSPKRTGSTDTQYF.

This clone has just a few counts. The chain combines TRBV30 with TRBJ1-5; no clear D. The V and J ends lost 2 bases and 7 bases respectively, with 12 bases between them. Germline CDR1 reads GTSNPN; CDR2 reads SVGIG (reference sequence). The CDR3 has 13 amino acids. CDR3 nucleotide sequence: TGTGCCTGGAGTTCTACAGAATCCCAGCCCCAGCATTTT. Protein product: CAWSSTESQPQHF.

The rearrangement uses TRBV9 and TRBJ1-5; possible D gene TRBD1, 6 bases. This CDR3 is built from 16 residues. The V end was cut by 0 bases, the J end by 5 bases, with 15 bases between. The V gene's germline CDR1 is SGDLS and CDR2 YYNGEE. CDR3: CASSVDAGGAHQPQHF. The CDR3 DNA is TGTGCCAGCAGCGTAGACGCTGGGGGCGCACATCAGCCCCAGCATTTT.

The rearrangement links TRBV29-1 to TRBJ2-1, with TRBD2 identical over 10 bases. J was trimmed by 5 bases and V by 6 bases; bases with no gene match: 16. The CDR3 contains 17 residues. Germline V gene data show CDR1 as SQVTM and CDR2 as ANQGSEA. The CDR3 coding sequence is TGCAGCGTAGTGCTGTCCTCCTTAGCGGGGGGAAACAATGAGCAGTTCTTC. Translation: CSVVLSSLAGGNNEQFF.

This chain connects TRBV2 to TRBJ2-4, with a possible D match to TRBD2 (5 bases). Germline CDR1 and CDR2: SNHLY and FYNNEI. Trimming shortened V by 6 bases and J by 8 bases, and 14 bases separated the two germline ends. The CDR3 spans 13 residues. The chain's CDR3 is CASRYYRGDIQYF. The CDR3 nucleotides are TGTGCCAGCAGGTACTATCGGGGAGACATTCAGTACTTC.

The chain's CDR3 is CAWSVRTGRTEAFF. CDR3 nucleotide sequence: TGTGCCTGGAGTGTGAGGACAGGACGAACTGAAGCTTTCTTT. V is TRBV30 and J is TRBJ1-1; 7 nucleotides agree with TRBD1. The V and J ends lost 0 bases and 5 bases, in that order; junction bases with no gene match: 6. The germline gives CDR1 GTSNPN, CDR2 SVGIG (reference sequence). CDR3 length: 14 amino acids. Full variable domain (remainder filled in from reference TRBV30 and TRBJ1-1): SQTIHQWPATLVQPVGSPLSLECTVEGTSNPNLYWYRQAAGRGLQLLFYSVGIGQISSEVPQNLSASRPQDRQFILSSKKLLLSDSGFYLCAWSVRTGRTEAFFGQGTRLTVV.

Only a few counts were recorded for this clone. The chain carries TRBV10-3 and TRBJ2-3; TRBD1 agrees at 11 bases. Germline values: CDR1 ENHRY, CDR2 SYGVKD. The CDR3 covers 15 residues. With 5 bases clipped from V and 4 bases from J, the junction kept 5 bases outside the gene matches. DNA of the CDR3: TGTGCCATCAGTCCGGACAGGGGGCTAGCAGATACGCAGTATTTT. Protein: CAISPDRGLADTQYF.

The genes are TRBV30 and TRBJ1-1; TRBD1 agrees at 7 bases. Germline-derived CDR1 and CDR2 are GTSNPN and SVGIG (reference sequence). The trim removed 2 bases at V and 4 bases at J, leaving 7 bases unmatched. The CDR3 has 14 amino acids. The CDR3 is CAWSLQGWGTEAFF. CDR3 in DNA: TGTGCCTGGAGTTTACAGGGGTGGGGCACTGAAGCTTTCTTT.

CDR3 in amino acids: CASSTGTSLADTQYF. Here the CDR3 DNA reads TGCGCCAGCAGCACCGGGACTAGTTTAGCAGATACGCAGTATTTT. The V gene is TRBV5-1, the J gene TRBJ2-3, with 8 bases identical to TRBD2. The CDR3 runs to 15 residues. J lost 4 bases, V lost 4 bases, and 8 bases had no gene match. Germline loops: CDR1 SGHRS, CDR2 YFSETQ. Full variable domain (rest looked up from reference TRBV5-1 and TRBJ2-3): KAGVTQTPRYLIKTRGQQVTLSCSPISGHRSVSWYQQTPGQGLQFLFEYFSETQRNKGNFPGRFSGRQFSNSRSEMNVSTLELGDSALYLCASSTGTSLADTQYFGPGTRLTVL.

The chain uses TRBV7-2 and TRBJ1-1; D call uncertain. The V gene's germline CDR1 is SGHTA and CDR2 FQGNSA. Trimming stripped 4 bases from V and 7 bases from J, with 7 bases between. CDR3 length: 11 amino acids. The CDR3 DNA reads TGTGCCAGCAGCTCCCAGATTGAAGCTTTCTTT. Translation gives CASSSQIEAFF. Based on the CDR3 plus reference TRBV7-2 and TRBJ1-1, the full variable domain is GAGVSQSPSNKVTEKGKDVELRCDPISGHTALYWYRQSLGQGLEFLIYFQGNSAPDKSGLPSDRFSAERTGGSVSTLTIQRTQQEDSAVYLCASSSQIEAFFGQGTRLTVV.

The chain is built from TRBV30 and TRBJ1-2; TRBD1 agrees at 8 bases. V was pared by 0 bases and J by 5 bases, with 8 bases of the junction left unmatched. Germline V gives CDR1 GTSNPN, CDR2 SVGIG (reference sequence). The CDR3 covers 15 residues. The CDR3 nucleotides are TGTGCCTGGAGTGTACCGGGGCAGGGGGCTTATGGCTACACCTTC. Its translation is CAWSVPGQGAYGYTF.

The V call is TRBV29-1, the J call TRBJ2-1, with 9 positions matching TRBD1. This CDR3 contains 15 residues. V gave up 7 bases and J gave up 4 bases; unmatched junction bases: 11. Germline lookup yields CDR1 SQVTM and CDR2 ANQGSEA. CDR3 loop: CSATDRGLIYNEQFF. The CDR3 nucleotides are TGCAGCGCAACAGACAGGGGGTTGATTTACAATGAGCAGTTCTTC.

The rearrangement joins TRBV9 to TRBJ1-5; D ambiguous. The germline CDR1 and CDR2 sequences are SGDLS and YYNGEE. Between the trimmed V and J ends, which lost 5 bases and 0 bases, there was a span of 9 bases. The CDR3 covers 14 residues. CDR3 nucleotides: TGTGCCAGCAGTTTGTCAGATAGCAATCAGCCCCAGCATTTT. As protein: CASSLSDSNQPQHF.

This sequence joins TRBV15 and TRBJ1-6; D unclear. CDR1 and CDR2 from the germline V gene are LNHNV and YYDKDF (reference sequence). The length of the CDR3 is 16 residues. V lost 1 base, J lost 8 bases, and 15 bases lay in between. The CDR3 sequence: CATSRGPASGDSPLHF. The CDR3 bases are TGTGCCACCAGCAGAGGCCCGGCTTCAGGCGATTCACCCCTCCACTTT.

This clone was seen a single time. The chain employs TRBV2 and TRBJ1-6; D uncertain. Per germline, CDR1 SNHLY and CDR2 FYNNEI. This CDR3 is built from 14 residues. Trimming cost V 3 bases and J 10 bases, with 13 bases left between them. The CDR3 DNA reads as TGTGCCAGCAGTGATTCGGGTTGGCAGTCACCCCTCCACTTT. Its protein product is CASSDSGWQSPLHF.

The genes are TRBV10-3 and TRBJ2-5; 7 bases map to TRBD1. V was clipped by 4 bases and J by 3 bases; unmatched bases: 2. Germline V gene sequence: CDR1 ENHRY, CDR2 SYGVKD. The CDR3 has 13 amino acids. The CDR3 region has the DNA TGTGCCATCAGTGCCACAGGGGAAGAGACCCAGTACTTC. Translating it yields CAISATGEETQYF.

The CDR3 loop is CASSYGQRANTGELFF. As DNA, the CDR3 is TGTGCCAGCAGTTACGGGCAGAGAGCGAACACCGGGGAGCTGTTTTTT. The chain combines TRBV6-6 with TRBJ2-2; no definite D call. Trimming shortened V by 2 bases and J by 0 bases, and 10 bases separated the two germline ends. CDR3 size: 16 residues. Germline V gene lookup returns CDR1 MNHNY and CDR2 SVGAGI (reference sequence).

The chain combines TRBV29-1 with TRBJ2-7, with TRBD1 matching 7 bases. The V gene end was trimmed by 4 bases and the J gene end by 0 bases; junction bases not matched to a gene: 3. Germline V gene lookup returns CDR1 SQVTM and CDR2 ANQGSEA. The CDR3 length is 13 residues. Here the CDR3 DNA reads TGCAGCGTTGCGGACAGGAGCTCCTACGAGCAGTACTTC. Its protein is CSVADRSSYEQYF.

This CDR3 reads CASSLSDNQPQHF. The CDR3 coding sequence is TGTGCCAGCAGCTTGTCGGACAATCAGCCCCAGCATTTT. The genes are TRBV7-6 and TRBJ1-5; no clear D gene. The CDR3 length is 13 residues. V lost 3 bases to trimming and J lost 3 bases, with 6 bases between them. Germline assignment: CDR1 SGHVS and CDR2 FNYEAQ.

This clone was observed a few times. This chain connects TRBV19 to TRBJ1-5; possibly TRBD1 for D (6 bases). Germline CDR1 reads LNHDA; CDR2 reads SQIVND (reference sequence). The germline V and J ends were trimmed by 1 base and 0 bases, with 13 bases remaining between them. This CDR3 comprises 17 residues. CDR3 amino acids: CASSIVPGGLSNQPQHF. CDR3 DNA: TGTGCCAGTAGTATAGTACCCGGGGGGCTTAGCAATCAGCCCCAGCATTTT.

This clone came up a few times. The chain links TRBV19 to TRBJ2-3; D could derive from TRBD1 or TRBD2 (5 bases each). In germline, CDR1 is LNHDA, CDR2 SQIVND (reference sequence). Trimming removed 6 bases at V and 2 bases at J, with 12 bases between. The CDR3 runs to 14 residues. DNA of the CDR3: TGTGCCAGTAGCGGTCGGGGACCCACAGATACGCAGTATTTT. Protein: CASSGRGPTDTQYF.

The chain couples TRBV5-1 to TRBJ2-3, with unresolved D. CDR1 SGHRS and CDR2 YFSETQ come from the germline V gene. This CDR3 region has 14 residues. The V and J ends lost 5 bases and 0 bases respectively, with 10 bases between them. CDR3 protein: CASSPRPSTDTQYF. The CDR3 DNA reads TGCGCCAGCAGTCCCAGGCCGAGCACAGATACGCAGTATTTT.

This chain connects TRBV30 to TRBJ1-1, with TRBD1 matching over 7 bases. The CDR3 spans 14 residues. Germline CDR1 GTSNPN, CDR2 SVGIG (reference sequence). V trimming: 2 bases; J trimming: 7 bases; junction bases outside the gene matches: 10. The CDR3: CAWSRETGASEAFF. In DNA, the CDR3 is TGTGCCTGGAGTCGCGAAACAGGGGCAAGTGAAGCTTTCTTT.